These 20 T cell receptor beta chains came from one sample sequenced in a study of T cells in tuberculosis (dated 2018 in TCRdb). PBMC were thawed, rested overnight, stained with GMM-loaded CD1B tetramer, a Live/Dead dye and anti-CD3, and then sorted on a FACS Aria II. C32 glucose monomycolate purified from Rhodococcus equi was loaded onto CD1B tetramers. Libraries were prepared through the immunoSEQ multiplex PCR assay. The table was pulled from immuneACCESS by TCRdb, which kept in-frame rearrangements only. Such tables lose some clones; where checked, under half of the loss comes from unresolved V genes, and the rest has no known cause. A total of tens of thousands of clones appear in this sample, about 76% of them only once. The leading ten clones occupy more than 10% of the sample. The sequenced material came from CD1b-GMM tetramer-negative cells sorted from PBMCs. The sample's cell subset or site label is to be understood as: T cells not binding CD1B-GMM tetramer, sorted from same donor. These receptors all come from an adult woman with latent tuberculosis.

The V gene is TRBV28, the J gene TRBJ2-2; maybe TRBD2 (7 bases). This CDR3 region has 15 residues. The ends were cut back, 6 bases at V and 5 bases at J, with 16 bases in the middle. The V gene's germline CDR1 is MDHEN and CDR2 SYDVKM. The CDR3 sequence: CASSRRRGGTGELFF. In DNA, the CDR3 is TGTGCCAGCAGCCGAAGGAGGGGGGGAACCGGGGAGCTGTTTTTT.

The V and J genes are TRBV5-4 and TRBJ1-3; 9 bases map to TRBD1. Per the germline V gene, CDR1 is SGHNT and CDR2 is YYREEE (reference sequence). Trimming took 4 bases from V and 2 from J; bases not matched to a gene: 10. This CDR3 is built from 17 residues. The CDR3 is CASSPTGQGVPGNTIYF. The CDR3 nucleotides are TGTGCCAGCAGCCCTACGGGACAGGGAGTACCTGGAAACACCATATATTTT.

The DNA for the CDR3 is TGCGCCAGCAGCTTGGGACTGGACACTGAAGCTTTCTTT. Translating gives CASSLGLDTEAFF. The rearrangement links TRBV5-1 to TRBJ1-1; unclear D gene. This CDR3 has 13 amino acids. V was pared by 0 bases and J by 3 bases, with 6 bases between. Germline lookup yields CDR1 SGHRS and CDR2 YFSETQ.

V usage is TRBV6-5 and J usage is TRBJ1-5; weak D call: TRBD1 (5 bases). V lost 5 bases and J 6 bases, leaving 17 bases between the germline ends. Germline V gene sequence: CDR1 MNHEY, CDR2 SVGAGI. The CDR3 has 15 amino acids. CDR3 DNA: TGTGCCAGCAGTCTCGGGGCGGGGATGGGTCAGCCCCAGCATTTT. Its protein product is CASSLGAGMGQPQHF.

This chain uses TRBV7-2 with TRBJ2-7, with a tentative D call TRBD1 (6 bases). Germline lookup yields CDR1 SGHTA and CDR2 FQGNSA. Deletions cut 4 bases from V and 2 bases from J, with 18 bases between. CDR3 length: 16 residues. CDR3 coding DNA: TGTGCCAGCAGCTCCCATCCCGGGACACCCCCCTACGAGCAGTACTTC. Protein: CASSSHPGTPPYEQYF.

The chain has TRBV7-9 and TRBJ2-3; 11 bases line up with TRBD2. J lost 3 bases, V lost 5 bases, and 4 bases had no gene match. Germline V gives CDR1 SEHNR, CDR2 FQNEAQ (reference sequence). The CDR3 length is 15 residues. CDR3 amino acids: CASSPTSGRTDTQYF. CDR3 nucleotide sequence: TGTGCCAGCAGCCCAACTAGCGGGAGAACAGATACGCAGTATTTT.

The chain links TRBV19 to TRBJ2-7; perhaps TRBD2 as D (6 bases). V gave up 3 bases and J gave up 0 bases, with 12 bases separating them. The germline gives CDR1 LNHDA, CDR2 SQIVND (reference sequence). This CDR3 has 15 residues. CDR3 in DNA: TGTGCCAGTAGTATTATGGGACTGTCCTCCTACGAGCAGTACTTC. Amino acids: CASSIMGLSSYEQYF.

The chain uses TRBV27 and TRBJ2-5; tentative D call: TRBD2 (6 bases). Between the trimmed V and J ends, which lost 6 bases and 11 bases, there was a span of 22 bases. CDR3 length: 14 amino acids. Germline loops: CDR1 MNHEY, CDR2 SMNVEV (reference sequence). The CDR3 reads CASRDGRNPGEQYF. The CDR3, as DNA: TGTGCCAGCAGGGACGGACGGAATCCGGGAGAGCAGTACTTC.

Written as DNA, the CDR3 is TGTGCCAGCAGGGGGGGGCTTTCCTCTGGAAACACCATATATTTT. Translating it yields CASRGGLSSGNTIYF. The gene calls are TRBV6-5 and TRBJ1-3; D might be TRBD1 (6 bases). In germline, CDR1 is MNHEY, CDR2 SVGAGI. The length of the CDR3 is 15 residues. Trimming took 6 bases from V and 0 from J, leaving 12 bases between them.

The J gene is TRBJ2-3, the V gene TRBV19; perhaps TRBD1 as D (8 bases). Germline loops: CDR1 LNHDA, CDR2 SQIVND (reference sequence). The CDR3 is 19 residues long. With 2 bases removed from V and 0 bases from J, the gap between germline ends came to 21 bases. The CDR3 sequence: CASSIPTGGGRISTDTQYF. CDR3 DNA sequence: TGTGCCAGTAGTATACCCACAGGGGGGGGAAGGATAAGCACAGATACGCAGTATTTT.

The sample holds one count of this clone. The V and J genes are TRBV10-3 and TRBJ1-5; D unclear. Germline CDR1 reads ENHRY; CDR2 reads SYGVKD. The CDR3 sequence is 15 residues long. The ends were cut back, 8 bases at V and 3 bases at J, with 17 bases in the middle. The CDR3 protein is CAIGAEGSNNQPQHF. In DNA, the CDR3 is TGTGCCATCGGAGCAGAGGGAAGTAACAATCAGCCCCAGCATTTT.

This chain links TRBV11-1 with TRBJ2-3; weak D call: TRBD2 (6 bases). This CDR3 spans 15 amino acids. Per germline, CDR1 SGHAT and CDR2 FQDESV (reference sequence). Trimming removed 3 bases at V and 1 base at J, with 11 bases between. The CDR3 here is CASSFSGDRTDTQYF. The CDR3 coding sequence is TGTGCCAGCAGCTTTAGCGGAGACCGCACAGATACGCAGTATTTT.

The rearrangement links TRBV2 to TRBJ1-1; D unresolved. Per the germline V gene, CDR1 is SNHLY and CDR2 is FYNNEI. V was cut by 5 bases and J by 6 bases, with 10 bases left in between. CDR3 length: 12 residues. The CDR3 DNA sequence: TGTGCCAGCAGTCTACAGAGGGCTGAAGCTTTCTTT. Amino acids: CASSLQRAEAFF.

This sequence joins TRBV28 and TRBJ2-7; D is undetermined. The V and J ends lost 5 bases and 0 bases respectively, with 11 bases between them. There are 14 residues in the CDR3. Germline V gene sequence: CDR1 MDHEN, CDR2 SYDVKM. CDR3 nucleotide sequence: TGTGCCAGCAGTCCTTCTCTTAGCTCCTACGAGCAGTACTTC. This codes for CASSPSLSSYEQYF.

The CDR3 nucleotides read TGCGCCAGCAGCCAAGCAACAGGGATCGCTGAAGCTTTCTTT. This translates into CASSQATGIAEAFF. The rearrangement uses TRBV4-1 and TRBJ1-1, with TRBD1 as a possible D gene (6 bases). V shed 1 base and J shed 6 bases, with 12 bases lying between them. This CDR3 region has 14 residues. From germline, CDR1 is MGHRA and CDR2 YSYEKL.

In this sample, this clone turned up a few times. CDR3 nucleotides: TGCGCCAGCAGGGGGACTGGTTCCTACAATGAGCAGTTCTTC. Protein product: CASRGTGSYNEQFF. This rearrangement joins TRBV5-1 to TRBJ2-1; possibly TRBD2 for D (6 bases). V gave up 5 bases and J gave up 1 base, with 10 bases separating them. The CDR3 extends over 14 amino acids. Germline CDR1 is SGHRS and CDR2 is YFSETQ.

The CDR3 nucleotides read TGCGCCAGCAGCCAAGGGATGGGGGCAATCGGGGAGCTGTTTTTT. It codes for CASSQGMGAIGELFF. This chain uses TRBV4-3 with TRBJ2-2, with D maybe TRBD1 (6 bases). Per germline, CDR1 LGHNA and CDR2 YSLEER. The V end was cut by 1 base, the J end by 7 bases, with 13 bases between. The CDR3 loop spans 15 amino acids.

CDR3 DNA: TGTGCCAGCACCGGGACAGGGGGCGTGCAGCCCCAGCATTTT. It translates to CASTGTGGVQPQHF. The J gene is TRBJ1-5, the V gene TRBV6-1; 12 bases align to TRBD1. The CDR3 consists of 14 residues. Germline assignment: CDR1 MNHNS and CDR2 SASEGT. The ends lost 7 bases at V and 7 bases at J; junction bases unmatched: 5.

The chain is built from TRBV6-1 and TRBJ1-5, with TRBD1 identical over 8 bases. The trim removed 1 base at V and 6 bases at J, leaving 8 bases unmatched. The CDR3 totals 16 residues. Germline CDR1 MNHNS, CDR2 SASEGT. The CDR3 DNA reads TGTGCCAGCAGTGAAGGTCCGGGACAGGTGAGTCAGCCCCAGCATTTT. Amino acid sequence: CASSEGPGQVSQPQHF.

The V and J genes are TRBV27 and TRBJ1-6; D unresolved. This CDR3 spans 14 amino acids. The germline CDR1 and CDR2 sequences are MNHEY and SMNVEV (reference sequence). The V and J ends lost 8 bases and 1 base respectively, with 9 bases between them. The CDR3 sequence: CASGSGSYNSPLHF. The CDR3 DNA reads as TGTGCCAGCGGTTCGGGGTCCTATAATTCACCCCTCCACTTT.